This T cell receptor beta chain was sequenced during a study of blood T cell repertoires in COVID-19 (dated by TCRdb to the early 2020s). The study in broad terms: Samples covering the acute and convalescent phases of COVID-19 were provided by collaborators in the United States, Italy and Spain. The prospective study material was composed of cDNA or gDNA derived from T cells, B-cell-depleted T cells, or PBMCs. Subjects who had been exposed to COVID-19, were actively infected with it, or had recovered from it provided the deeply sampled blood TCRbeta repertoires that made up the dataset. The repertoires were made available in a free public database intended to serve as a resource for research on the immune response to SARS-CoV-2. The samples were drawn from two sources: the first 160 participants of the ongoing ImmuneRACE study, and approximately 1,300 subjects contributed by 6 global collaborators. A de-identified subject ID, COVID-19 status, age in years and sex were almost always included in the sample metadata. Where HLA class I and class II types were available, the types were taken from metadata supplied by the sample provider, not from assay-based typing. Broader findings and caveats from the paper: The amount of clinical and demographic metadata varied by source and participant and was provided uncurated.

Looking up the germline V gene yields CDR1 SGHRS and CDR2 YFSETQ. The CDR3 goes from the cysteine to the phenylalanine over 13 residues. The read is trimmed to its CDR3 DNA, 39 bases read in frame from base 1. Cut back by 4 bases and 1 base, the V and J ends lie 6 bases apart. This clone showed up just a few times. No antigen is known for it. There are no base qualities to consult, and no much larger clone falls within one base. TCRbeta CDR3 regions were amplified from genomic DNA using the immunoSEQ Assay, a bias-controlled multiplex PCR. The original pipeline was this. The number of nucleated cells in each sample was estimated by amplification of reference gene primers within the assay. To quantify the absolute abundance of each unique TCRbeta CDR3 rearrangement, sequence reads were collapsed and filtered. For each sample, productive Simpson clonality was calculated by taking the square root of Simpson's diversity index across productive rearrangements. TCRdb took over this immuneACCESS table, retaining in-frame rearrangements with V and J assigned. Such tables are incomplete; in checked studies, under half of the missing clones stem from an unresolved V gene, and the remainder is unexplained. That table gives V, J and clone size, and the DNA gave D and trimming. The sample table lists about 28,000 clones, 65% to 90% of them with a count of one. Roughly 24% of the sample rests with the top ten.

Collaborating institutions collected whole blood in K2EDTA tubes following their own protocols. For TCRbeta analysis, collaborator samples were shipped as frozen whole blood, as isolated PBMCs, or as DNA extracted from either sample type. The sample taken for sequencing was peripheral blood. This sequence was found in a human donor in a cohort sampled during active COVID-19. Rearrangement joined TRBV5-1 to TRBJ1-5; the D segment could be TRBD1, given 6 matching bases. The CDR3 amino acid sequence is: CASSQGSNQPQHF. The nucleotide sequence reads TGCGCCAGCAGCCAGGGGAGCAATCAGCCCCAGCATTTT.